This T cell receptor (beta chain) was sequenced during a study of ipilimumab plus nivolumab after autologous stem cell transplantation (dated by TCRdb to the early 2020s). For the study in its entirety: A median of roughly 5 ipilimumab doses and roughly eight nivolumab doses was received by trial patients. Included in the myeloma cohort were high-risk transplant-naive patients as well as patients relapsing within 3 years of a first autologous transplant. Patients undergoing autologous transplant for high-risk diffuse large B cell lymphoma, mature T cell lymphoma, or multiple myeloma were enrolled in the trial. The intent-to-treat population of the trial was made up of 35 to 40 patients.

CDR3 length: 12 amino acids, cysteine to phenylalanine. CDR3 DNA is the only sequence kept; it has 36 bases, read in frame from the first base. Trimming at the junction amounts to 8 bases on V and 4 bases on J, and the germline ends lie 14 bases apart. The germline V gene supplies CDR1 SQVTM and CDR2 ANQGSEA. Checkpoint therapy was initiated 14 to 28 days after autologous transplant, and ipilimumab was administered at 1 mg/kg intravenously on day 1 of selected weeks. Patients received nivolumab at 3 mg/kg intravenously on day 1 of weeks 1, 4, 7, 10, and every two weeks through week 26. The study was a Phase Ib clinical trial testing combined checkpoint inhibition with ipilimumab and nivolumab as consolidation after autologous stem cell transplantation. The library came from the immunoSEQ multiplex PCR assay. TCRdb stores this immuneACCESS table with in-frame sequences only. Part of the clones is absent; in the studies checked, under half of the shortfall reflects unresolved V genes, and no reason is known for the rest. The sample table shows approximately 9,000 clones, and roughly 73% are seen once. The biggest ten clones account for less than 20% of the sample.

General study outcomes and caveats: The authors concluded that combined checkpoint inhibition appeared tolerable when used as consolidation after transplant. Per the authors, a biologic rationale for further study of the post-transplant checkpoint inhibition approach was offered by T cell receptor repertoire, regulatory T cell phenotype and gut microbiota profiles.

As regards this clone: The antigen it binds to is not known. Base qualities are not provided; no much larger clone lies one nucleotide away.

The receptor's source is a female donor with multiple myeloma. This sample comprised PBMCs, obtained in a trial of ipilimumab plus nivolumab as post-transplant consolidation. The rearranged segments are TRBV29-1 and TRBJ1-1; TRBD1 might be the D gene, on 6 matching bases. For the CDR3, the sequence is CSTRGGGTEAFF. The DNA sequence reads TGCAGCACCCGAGGGGGGGGCACTGAAGCTTTCTTT.